This is a list of T cell receptor beta chains from one sample in a study of graft-versus-host responses after intestinal transplantation. Clones were sequenced by immunoSEQ multiplex PCR, and TCRdb holds only the in-frame ones, with some missing. The sample contains about 43,000 clones, approximately 94% of which appear only once. Sequences were derived from PBMCs, sampled 335 days after intestinal transplant. These receptors all come from a human patient who received an intestinal transplant, so some T cells may come from the graft donor. The CDR3 runs from the conserved cysteine through the conserved F or W. D genes are given only for firm matches. Size tells how often a clone was seen (once, few, many) or the class of an expanded clone, and some rows leave it out.

d_call | j_call | clone_size | v_call | cdr3_nt | cdr3_aa
TRBD1 | TRBJ2-7 | - | TRBV27 | TGTGCCAGCAGTTCTGCCGGGACAGGGGAGGCCGAGCAGTACTTC | CASSSAGTGEAEQYF
TRBD2 | TRBJ2-1 | - | TRBV14 | TGTGCCAGCAGCCAGGGAGGACTAGCGGGAAATGAGCAGTTCTTC | CASSQGGLAGNEQFF
- | TRBJ2-2 | - | TRBV5-4 | TGTGCCAGCAGCTATAACACCGGGGAGCTGTTTTTT | CASSYNTGELFF
- | TRBJ2-5 | - | TRBV5-1 | TGCGCCAGCAGCTGGGAACAGGGACAAGAGACCCAGTACTTC | CASSWEQGQETQYF
- | TRBJ2-5 | - | TRBV5-1 | TGCGCCAGCAGCTTGGCCGGTTTGTGGGGCCAAGAGACCCAGTACTTC | CASSLAGLWGQETQYF
TRBD2 | TRBJ2-3 | - | TRBV6-5 | TGTGCCAGCAGTTACTCGACTAGCGGGGCGCAGTATTTT | CASSYSTSGAQYF
TRBD1 | TRBJ1-2 | - | TRBV7-9 | TGTGCCGACCAGGGGGCTGAGGATGGCTACACCTTC | CADQGAEDGYTF
- | TRBJ1-1 | - | TRBV7-9 | TGTGCCAGCAGGTTCGGAGGGGCTGAAGCTTTCTTT | CASRFGGAEAFF
- | TRBJ2-5 | once | TRBV5-4 | TGTGCCAGCAGCTTGGTTGGAGGGTTAGGGGAGACCCAGTACTTC | CASSLVGGLGETQYF
TRBD2 | TRBJ2-7 | - | TRBV9 | TGTGCCAGCAGCGTAGACGGGAGGAACTACGAGCAGTACTTC | CASSVDGRNYEQYF
- | TRBJ2-1 | - | TRBV5-5 | TGTGCCAGCAGCCTGAGCGGCAATGAGCAGTTCTTC | CASSLSGNEQFF
TRBD1 | TRBJ2-7 | - | TRBV2 | TGTGCCAGCAGTCCGGGACAGGGTATCAACGAGCAGTACTTC | CASSPGQGINEQYF